These 19 T cell receptor beta chains came from one sample sequenced in a study of Tregs in tolerant kidney transplant recipients. Assay: immunoSEQ multiplex PCR; the TCRdb copy retains only in-frame clones and omits some. This table holds about 83,000 clones, 95% to 98% found once. The sequencing here drew on CD4+ T cells from blood, taken before the transplant. The receptors stem from a human donor who received a combined kidney and bone marrow transplant.

The chain employs TRBV2 and TRBJ2-5, with TRBD2 identical over 12 bases. Per germline, CDR1 SNHLY and CDR2 FYNNEI. V trimming: 4 bases; J trimming: 1 base; junction bases outside the gene matches: 4. This CDR3 region has 16 residues. CDR3 DNA sequence: TGTGCCAGCAGTGTCGCGGGACTAGCGGGCCAAGAGACCCAGTACTTC. The encoded protein is CASSVAGLAGQETQYF.

The rearrangement uses TRBV11-3 and TRBJ2-3, with D unresolved. Trimming removed 4 bases at V and 6 bases at J, with 11 bases between. This CDR3 comprises 13 residues. Germline V gene data show CDR1 as SGHNT and CDR2 as YENEEA. In DNA, the CDR3 is TGTGCCAGCAGCTCGTCAACTCGGGATACGCAGTATTTT. It yields the protein CASSSSTRDTQYF. Full variable domain (remainder filled in from reference TRBV11-3 and TRBJ2-3): EAGVVQSPRYKIIEKKQPVAFWCNPISGHNTLYWYLQNLGQGPELLIRYENEEAVDDSQLPKDRFSAERLKGVDSTLKIQPAELGDSAVYLCASSSSTRDTQYFGPGTRLTVL.

The J gene is TRBJ1-3, the V gene TRBV6-5; D possibly corresponds to TRBD1 (5 bases). Trimming left V 2 bases short and J 3 bases short, with 11 bases between. There are 15 residues in the CDR3. Germline CDR1 and CDR2: MNHEY and SVGAGI. The CDR3 sequence: CASSYGDSNGNTIYF. DNA for the CDR3: TGTGCCAGCAGTTACGGGGACTCAAATGGAAACACCATATATTTT.

The chain is built from TRBV6-5 and TRBJ2-7; 9 bases map to TRBD2. This CDR3 has 13 residues. V lost 5 bases and J lost 3; bases outside the gene matches: 2. The V gene's germline CDR1 is MNHEY and CDR2 SVGAGI. CDR3 sequence reads: CASSRREGYEQYF. The CDR3 DNA is TGTGCCAGCAGTCGGCGGGAGGGCTACGAGCAGTACTTC.

The rearrangement links TRBV5-1 to TRBJ1-6; 7 bases align to TRBD1. The junction had 7 bases not matched to a gene; V was cut back by 4 bases and J by 0 bases. The CDR3 is 17 amino acids. Germline assignment: CDR1 SGHRS and CDR2 YFSETQ. CDR3 residues: CASSTRDSSSYNSPLHF. CDR3 DNA: TGCGCCAGCAGCACCAGGGACAGTAGCTCCTATAATTCACCCCTCCACTTT.

The chain uses TRBV5-1 and TRBJ2-6, with 8 nucleotides matching TRBD1. The CDR3 covers 18 residues. V dropped 0 bases and J dropped 1; count of bases not matched to a gene: 6. CDR1 and CDR2 (germline): SGHRS, YFSETQ. The CDR3, as DNA: TGCGCCAGCAGCTTGGGTACAGGGGGTTTGTCTGGGGCCAACGTCCTGACTTTC. Translating it yields CASSLGTGGLSGANVLTF.

This chain connects TRBV2 to TRBJ2-3, with D unclear. V gave up 3 bases and J gave up 1 base, with 8 bases separating them. This CDR3 has 14 amino acids. Looked up from germline, CDR1 is SNHLY and CDR2 is FYNNEI. Written as DNA, the CDR3 is TGTGCCAGCAGTGATCATAGTGGCACAGATACGCAGTATTTT. This codes for CASSDHSGTDTQYF.

The rearrangement links TRBV30 to TRBJ2-7; D unresolved. Trimming stripped 2 bases from V and 4 bases from J, with 18 bases between. The CDR3 has 15 amino acids. Germline V CDR1 and CDR2: GTSNPN, SVGIG (reference sequence). The CDR3 loop is CAWSTLVGPHYEQYF. CDR3 DNA sequence: TGTGCCTGGAGTACGTTAGTCGGTCCTCATTACGAGCAGTACTTC.

The chain couples TRBV19 to TRBJ1-2, with D perhaps TRBD1 (5 bases). Per germline, CDR1 LNHDA and CDR2 SQIVND (reference sequence). The CDR3 is 16 residues long. V lost 3 bases and J lost 0, with 14 bases in between. The CDR3, as DNA: TGTGCCAGTAGTATTGAGACAGACCCTTCTAACTATGGCTACACCTTC. Translation: CASSIETDPSNYGYTF.

The V and J genes are TRBV5-4 and TRBJ1-1; a possible D gene is TRBD1 (5 bases). The ends were cut back, 0 bases at V and 1 base at J, with 13 bases in the middle. This CDR3 has 16 residues. Germline assignment: CDR1 SGHNT and CDR2 YYREEE (reference sequence). The CDR3 region has the DNA TGTGCCAGCAGCTTGGGCCCCCATGGACAGAACACTGAAGCTTTCTTT. It specifies CASSLGPHGQNTEAFF.

The chain has TRBV5-1 and TRBJ2-4; the match to TRBD2 covers 12 bases. The ends lost 1 base at V and 5 bases at J; junction bases unmatched: 1. Germline V gene data show CDR1 as SGHRS and CDR2 as YFSETQ. The CDR3 totals 15 residues. The CDR3 DNA reads TGCGCCAGCAGCTTGACTAGCGGGAGGCAAAACATTCAGTACTTC. Its protein is CASSLTSGRQNIQYF.

Only one count was recorded for this clone. J is TRBJ2-5 and V is TRBV7-9, with TRBD2 as a possible D gene (6 bases). The CDR3 contains 13 residues. V lost 6 bases and J lost 5, with 13 bases in between. CDR1 and CDR2 (germline): SEHNR, FQNEAQ (reference sequence). CDR3 coding DNA: TGTGCCAGCAGGCGGGGAGTGGGGGAGACCCAGTACTTC. Protein sequence: CASRRGVGETQYF.

Points on this clone: A read error may account for a junction end that differs from germline. The chain links TRBV7-8 to TRBJ1-2, with D tentatively TRBD1 (5 bases). Germline values: CDR1 SGHVS, CDR2 FQNEAQ. The CDR3 is 13 residues long. The CDR3 sequence is CASRLDRTYGYTF. The CDR3 DNA follows: TGTGCCAGCAGGTTAGACAGAACCTATGGCTACACCTTC.

The chain recombines TRBV19 with TRBJ2-2, with D maybe TRBD2 (5 bases). This CDR3 has 14 amino acids. Trimming left V 7 bases short and J 6 bases short, with 15 bases between. Germline CDR1 and CDR2: LNHDA and SQIVND (reference sequence). Here the CDR3 reads CASTSMVGAGELFF. The CDR3 DNA reads as TGTGCCAGTACCTCCATGGTGGGAGCCGGGGAGCTGTTTTTT.

The rearrangement uses TRBV27 and TRBJ2-7; 10 bases line up with TRBD2. The CDR3 extends over 15 amino acids. The J segment lost 3 bases and the V segment lost 3 bases, leaving 5 bases of the junction unmatched. In germline, CDR1 is MNHEY, CDR2 SMNVEV (reference sequence). In DNA, the CDR3 is TGTGCCAGCAGTTTTCTGCTAGCGGGAGTCTACGAGCAGTACTTC. Amino acid sequence: CASSFLLAGVYEQYF.

This clone came up once. The chain links TRBV5-1 to TRBJ1-1; a weak D match, TRBD1 (5 bases). The CDR3 runs 13 residues. The germline V gene has CDR1 SGHRS and CDR2 YFSETQ. The ends were cut back, 0 bases at V and 10 bases at J, with 13 bases in the middle. CDR3: CASSLDYGGIAFF. Written as DNA, the CDR3 is TGCGCCAGCAGCTTGGATTACGGGGGGATAGCTTTCTTT.

The J gene is TRBJ2-3, the V gene TRBV5-1, with 10 bases lining up with TRBD2. Per germline, CDR1 SGHRS and CDR2 YFSETQ. The CDR3 spans 16 residues. Germline trimming cut 4 bases from V and 2 bases from J; bases unmatched to any gene: 7. CDR3 loop: CASSPRLAGFTDTQYF. As DNA, the CDR3 is TGCGCCAGCAGCCCTCGACTAGCGGGCTTCACAGATACGCAGTATTTT.

The chain combines TRBV11-3 with TRBJ2-1, with 9 bases fitting TRBD2. Germline CDR1 reads SGHNT; CDR2 reads YENEEA. The CDR3 covers 16 residues. With 0 bases clipped from V and 5 bases from J, the junction kept 5 bases outside the gene matches. The CDR3 region is CASSLDLAGGHNEQFF. The CDR3 DNA reads as TGTGCCAGCAGCTTAGATCTGGCGGGAGGGCACAATGAGCAGTTCTTC.

The chain joins TRBV2 to TRBJ2-7, with a tentative D call TRBD1 (5 bases). Germline V CDR1 and CDR2: SNHLY, FYNNEI. V was pared by 4 bases and J by 3 bases, with 7 bases between. The CDR3 has 12 residues. This CDR3 is CASSGTGYEQYF. The CDR3 region has the DNA TGTGCCAGCAGTGGCACAGGCTACGAGCAGTACTTC.